This T cell receptor (beta chain) was captured by sequencing in a study of identical twins. Overall study results and limits: When twins shared out-of-frame alpha sequences, those sequences had excess low generation probability. Fewer insertions marked abundant cord blood beta clonotypes; young adult naive trended weakly, memory not at all.

This CDR3 contains 15 residues. With 4 bases removed from V and 1 base from J, the gap between germline ends came to 14 bases. The V gene's germline CDR1 is SGHRS and CDR2 YFSETQ. This clonotype was detected a few times. No antigen is known for it. The authors used template switching to add a universal primer site and gave cDNA unique molecular identifiers. TCRdb processed the 5' RACE reads anew with MiXCR; each CDR3 protein has one entry. In the table there are 350,000 to 450,000 distinct CDR3 sequences, approximately 17% of which are singletons. The sample was naive T cells sorted from blood. The receptor was isolated from a man between 50 and 59 years old in good health. V is TRBV5-1 and J is TRBJ1-1; weak D call: TRBD1 (6 bases). The CDR3 coding sequence is TGCGCCAGCAGCACACACAGGGACCGGAACACTGAAGCTTTCTTT. Amino acids: CASSTHRDRNTEAFF.